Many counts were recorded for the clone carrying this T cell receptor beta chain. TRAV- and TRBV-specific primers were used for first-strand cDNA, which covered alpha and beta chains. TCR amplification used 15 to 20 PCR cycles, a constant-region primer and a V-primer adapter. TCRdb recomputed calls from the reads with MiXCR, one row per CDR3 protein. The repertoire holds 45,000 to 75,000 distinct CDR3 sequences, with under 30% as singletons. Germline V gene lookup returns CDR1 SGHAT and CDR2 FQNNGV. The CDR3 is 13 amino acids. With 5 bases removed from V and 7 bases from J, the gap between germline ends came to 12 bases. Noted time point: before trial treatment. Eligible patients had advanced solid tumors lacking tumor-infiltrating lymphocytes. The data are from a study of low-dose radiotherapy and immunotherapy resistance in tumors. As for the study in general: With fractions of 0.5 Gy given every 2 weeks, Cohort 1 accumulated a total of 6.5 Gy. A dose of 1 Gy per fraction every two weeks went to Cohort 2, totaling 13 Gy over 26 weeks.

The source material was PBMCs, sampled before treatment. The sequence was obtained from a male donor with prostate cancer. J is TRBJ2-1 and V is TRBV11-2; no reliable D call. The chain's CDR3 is CASSTIRRNEQFF. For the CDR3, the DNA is TGTGCCAGCAGCACCATTAGGCGGAATGAGCAGTTCTTC.